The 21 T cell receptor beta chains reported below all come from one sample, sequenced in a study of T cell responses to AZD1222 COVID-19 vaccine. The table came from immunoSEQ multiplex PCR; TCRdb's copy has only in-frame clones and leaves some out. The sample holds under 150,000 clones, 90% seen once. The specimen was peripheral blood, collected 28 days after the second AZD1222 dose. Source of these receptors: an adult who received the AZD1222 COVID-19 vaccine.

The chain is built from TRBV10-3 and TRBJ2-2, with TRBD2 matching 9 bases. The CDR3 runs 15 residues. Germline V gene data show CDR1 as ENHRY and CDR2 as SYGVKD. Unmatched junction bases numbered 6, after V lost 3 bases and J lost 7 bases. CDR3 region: CAISESGRNHGELFF. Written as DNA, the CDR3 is TGTGCCATCAGTGAAAGCGGGAGGAATCACGGGGAGCTGTTTTTT.

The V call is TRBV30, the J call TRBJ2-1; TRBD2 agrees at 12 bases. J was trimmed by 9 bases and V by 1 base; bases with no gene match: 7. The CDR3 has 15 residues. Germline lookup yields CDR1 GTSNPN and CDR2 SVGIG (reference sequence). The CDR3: CAWSALAGGPGEQFF. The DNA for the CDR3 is TGTGCCTGGAGTGCACTAGCGGGAGGCCCAGGTGAGCAGTTCTTC. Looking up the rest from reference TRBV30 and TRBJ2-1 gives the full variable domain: SQTIHQWPATLVQPVGSPLSLECTVEGTSNPNLYWYRQAAGRGLQLLFYSVGIGQISSEVPQNLSASRPQDRQFILSSKKLLLSDSGFYLCAWSALAGGPGEQFFGPGTRLTVL.

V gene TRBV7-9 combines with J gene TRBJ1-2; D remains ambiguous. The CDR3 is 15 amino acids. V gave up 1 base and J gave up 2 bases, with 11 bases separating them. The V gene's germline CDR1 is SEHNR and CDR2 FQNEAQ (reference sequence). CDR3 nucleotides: TGTGCCAGCAGCTTAGGATTACAGCTAAACTATGGCTACACCTTC. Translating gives CASSLGLQLNYGYTF.

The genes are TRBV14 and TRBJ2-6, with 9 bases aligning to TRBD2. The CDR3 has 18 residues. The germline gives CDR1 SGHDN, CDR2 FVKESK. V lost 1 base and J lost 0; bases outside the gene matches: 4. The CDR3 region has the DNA TGTGCCAGCAGCCAAGGTAGCGGGAGTCCCTCTGGGGCCAACGTCCTGACTTTC. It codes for CASSQGSGSPSGANVLTF.

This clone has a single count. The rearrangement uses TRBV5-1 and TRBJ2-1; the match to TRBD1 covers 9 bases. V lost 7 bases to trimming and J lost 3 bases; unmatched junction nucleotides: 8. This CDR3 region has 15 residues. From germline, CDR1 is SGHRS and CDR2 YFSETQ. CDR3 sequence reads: CASYQGTGRYNEQFF. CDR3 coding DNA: TGCGCCAGCTACCAAGGGACAGGGCGCTACAATGAGCAGTTCTTC.

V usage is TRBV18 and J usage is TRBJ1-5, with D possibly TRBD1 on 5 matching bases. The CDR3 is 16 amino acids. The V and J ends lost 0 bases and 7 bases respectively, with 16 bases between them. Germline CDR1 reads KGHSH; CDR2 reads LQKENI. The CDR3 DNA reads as TGTGCCAGCTCACCACCGGGAGGGGCAGTGGGCCAGCCCCAGCATTTT. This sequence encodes CASSPPGGAVGQPQHF.

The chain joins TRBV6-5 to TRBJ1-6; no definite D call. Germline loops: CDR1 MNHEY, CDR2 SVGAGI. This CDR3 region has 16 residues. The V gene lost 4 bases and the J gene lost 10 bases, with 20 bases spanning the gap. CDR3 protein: CASSSLYEGGRSPLHF. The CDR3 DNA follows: TGTGCCAGCAGTTCCCTCTATGAGGGAGGCAGGTCACCCCTCCACTTT.

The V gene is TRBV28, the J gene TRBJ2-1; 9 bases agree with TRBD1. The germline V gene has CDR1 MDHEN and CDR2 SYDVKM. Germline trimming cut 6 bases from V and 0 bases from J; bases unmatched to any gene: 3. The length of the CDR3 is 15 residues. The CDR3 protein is CASRPGQGSYNEQFF. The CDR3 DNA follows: TGTGCCAGCAGACCGGGACAGGGCTCCTACAATGAGCAGTTCTTC.

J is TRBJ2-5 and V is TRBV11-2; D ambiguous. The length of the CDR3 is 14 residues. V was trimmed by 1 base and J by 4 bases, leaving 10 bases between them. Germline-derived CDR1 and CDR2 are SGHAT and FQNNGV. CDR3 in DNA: TGTGCCAGCAGCTTAGTGGTTTCTGGAGAGACCCAGTACTTC. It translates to CASSLVVSGETQYF.

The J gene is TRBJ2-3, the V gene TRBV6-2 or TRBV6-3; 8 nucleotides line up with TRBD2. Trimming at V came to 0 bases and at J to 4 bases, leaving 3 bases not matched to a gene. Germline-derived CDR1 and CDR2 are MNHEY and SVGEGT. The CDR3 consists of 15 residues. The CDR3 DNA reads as TGTGCCAGCAGTTACTCGGCGGGAGGCCCAGATACGCAGTATTTT. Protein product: CASSYSAGGPDTQYF.

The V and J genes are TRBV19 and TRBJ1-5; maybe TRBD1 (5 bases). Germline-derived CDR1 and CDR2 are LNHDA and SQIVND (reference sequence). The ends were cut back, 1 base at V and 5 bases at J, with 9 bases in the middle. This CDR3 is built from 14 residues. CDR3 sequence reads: CASSIGGIDQPQHF. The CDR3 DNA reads TGTGCCAGTAGTATAGGGGGCATCGATCAGCCCCAGCATTTT.

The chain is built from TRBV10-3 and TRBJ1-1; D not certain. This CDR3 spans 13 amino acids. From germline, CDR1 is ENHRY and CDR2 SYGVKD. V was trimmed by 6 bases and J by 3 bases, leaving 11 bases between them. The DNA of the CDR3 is TGTGCCATCAGAACCCCGGAGGACACTGAAGCTTTCTTT. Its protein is CAIRTPEDTEAFF.

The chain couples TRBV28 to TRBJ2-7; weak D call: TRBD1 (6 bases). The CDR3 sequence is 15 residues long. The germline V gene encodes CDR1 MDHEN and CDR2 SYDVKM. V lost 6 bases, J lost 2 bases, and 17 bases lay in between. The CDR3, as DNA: TGTGCCAGCAGGTCCTCCGGGACAAAAACCTACGAGCAGTACTTC. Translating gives CASRSSGTKTYEQYF. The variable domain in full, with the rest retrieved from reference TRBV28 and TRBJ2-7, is DVKVTQSSRYLVKRTGEKVFLECVQDMDHENMFWYRQDPGLGLRLIYFSYDVKMKEKGDIPEGYSVSREKKERFSLILESASTNQTSMYLCASRSSGTKTYEQYFGPGTRLTVT.

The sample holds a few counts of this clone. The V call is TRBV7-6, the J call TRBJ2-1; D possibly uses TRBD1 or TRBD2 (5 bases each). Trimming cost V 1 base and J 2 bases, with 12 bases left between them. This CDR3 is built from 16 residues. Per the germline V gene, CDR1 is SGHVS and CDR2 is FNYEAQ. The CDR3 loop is CASSLEGGGPYNEQFF. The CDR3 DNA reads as TGTGCCAGCAGCTTAGAAGGTGGGGGACCCTACAATGAGCAGTTCTTC.

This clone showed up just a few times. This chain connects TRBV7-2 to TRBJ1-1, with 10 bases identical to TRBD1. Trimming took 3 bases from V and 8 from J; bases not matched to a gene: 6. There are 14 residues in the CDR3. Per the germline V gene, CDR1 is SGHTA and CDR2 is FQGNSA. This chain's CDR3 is CASSFPGQGMEAFF. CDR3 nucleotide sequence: TGTGCCAGCAGCTTCCCGGGACAGGGGATGGAAGCTTTCTTT.

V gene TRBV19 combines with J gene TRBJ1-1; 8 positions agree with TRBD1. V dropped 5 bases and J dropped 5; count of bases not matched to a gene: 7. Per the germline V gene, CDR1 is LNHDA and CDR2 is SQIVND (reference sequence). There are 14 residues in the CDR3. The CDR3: CASSATGGRTEAFF. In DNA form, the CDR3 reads TGTGCCAGTAGTGCTACAGGGGGGAGGACTGAAGCTTTCTTT.

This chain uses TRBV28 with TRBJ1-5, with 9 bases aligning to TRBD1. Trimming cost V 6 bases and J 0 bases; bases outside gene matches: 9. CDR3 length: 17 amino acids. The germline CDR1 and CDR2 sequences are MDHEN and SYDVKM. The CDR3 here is CASSLRRTGVSNQPQHF. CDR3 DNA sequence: TGTGCCAGCAGCCTCCGGCGGACAGGGGTTAGCAATCAGCCCCAGCATTTT.

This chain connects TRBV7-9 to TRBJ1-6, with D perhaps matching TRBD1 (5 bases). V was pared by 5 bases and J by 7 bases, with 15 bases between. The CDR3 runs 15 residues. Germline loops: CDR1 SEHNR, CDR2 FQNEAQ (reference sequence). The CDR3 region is CASSPRESGNSPLHF. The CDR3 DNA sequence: TGTGCCAGCAGCCCCAGGGAATCTGGCAATTCACCCCTCCACTTT. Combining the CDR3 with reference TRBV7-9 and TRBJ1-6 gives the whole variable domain DTGVSQNPRHKITKRGQNVTFRCDPISEHNRLYWYRQTLGQGPEFLTYFQNEAQLEKSRLLSDRFSAERPKGSFSTLEIQRTEQGDSAMYLCASSPRESGNSPLHFGNGTRLTVT.

Here the CDR3 DNA reads TGTGCCAGCAGCTTAGGTCTACCTTTCTCTGGAAACACCATATATTTT. Amino acids: CASSLGLPFSGNTIYF. This rearrangement joins TRBV7-6 to TRBJ1-3; D is ambiguous. With 1 base removed from V and 0 bases from J, the gap between germline ends came to 10 bases. Germline-derived CDR1 and CDR2 are SGHVS and FNYEAQ. The CDR3 consists of 16 residues. Looking up the rest from reference TRBV7-6 and TRBJ1-3 gives the full variable domain: GAGVSQSPRYKVTKRGQDVALRCDPISGHVSLYWYRQALGQGPEFLTYFNYEAQQDKSGLPNDRFSAERPEGSISTLTIQRTEQRDSAMYRCASSLGLPFSGNTIYFGEGSWLTVV.

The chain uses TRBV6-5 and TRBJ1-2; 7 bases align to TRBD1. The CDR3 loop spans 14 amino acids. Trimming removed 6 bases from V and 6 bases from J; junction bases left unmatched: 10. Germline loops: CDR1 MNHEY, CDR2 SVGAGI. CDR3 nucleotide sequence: TGTGCCAGCAGCTCGACAGGGAGGGTCGATGGCTACACCTTC. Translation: CASSSTGRVDGYTF.

In DNA form, the CDR3 reads TGCGCCAGCAGCCAAAGGGTAAGCGGGAATTCGGGAGAGCAGTACTTC. This codes for CASSQRVSGNSGEQYF. The chain is built from TRBV4-3 and TRBJ2-7, with TRBD2 identical over 7 bases. V shed 2 bases and J 7 bases; nucleotides not matched to a gene: 14. Germline CDR1 reads LGHNA; CDR2 reads YSLEER. CDR3 size: 16 residues.